This T cell receptor (beta chain) was profiled in a study of identical twins. TCRdb redid the calling of the 5' RACE reads with MiXCR, one entry per CDR3 protein. The sample lists 1.5 million or so distinct CDR3 sequences; around 29% were seen once. A word on this clonotype: Its antigen is as yet unknown.

Findings and caveats of the study: Zero-insertion analyses might be partly confounded by invariant T cells like MAIT and iNKT. Fewer insertions characterized abundant cord blood beta clonotypes, whereas memory repertoires showed none.

Healthy Caucasians made up all donors. V was shortened by 1 base and J by 12 bases, with 7 bases between the two germline ends. The CDR3 is 11 amino acids. V is TRBV12-3 or TRBV12-4 and J is TRBJ2-1; the D is unclear. The sequence was collected from a newborn girl in good health. The specimen was cord blood. CDR3 bases: TGTGCCAGCAGTTTAGGCTATGTGCAGTTCTTC. Encoded protein: CASSLGYVQFF.